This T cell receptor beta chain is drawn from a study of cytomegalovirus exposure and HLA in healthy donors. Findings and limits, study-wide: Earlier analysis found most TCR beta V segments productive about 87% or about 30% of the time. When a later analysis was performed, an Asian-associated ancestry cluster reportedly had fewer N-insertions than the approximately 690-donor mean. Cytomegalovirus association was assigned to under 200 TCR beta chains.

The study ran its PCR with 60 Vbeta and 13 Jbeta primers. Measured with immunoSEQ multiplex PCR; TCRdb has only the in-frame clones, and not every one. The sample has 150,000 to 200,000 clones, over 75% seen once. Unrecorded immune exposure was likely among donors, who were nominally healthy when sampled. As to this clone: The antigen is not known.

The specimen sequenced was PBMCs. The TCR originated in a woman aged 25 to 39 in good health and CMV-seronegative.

CDR3 sequence reads: CASRASGGAAEQFF. DNA of the CDR3: TGTGCCAGCAGGGCTAGCGGGGGGGCCGCTGAGCAGTTCTTC. The rearrangement joins TRBV2 to TRBJ2-1, with TRBD2 matching over 12 bases. Germline V gene sequence: CDR1 SNHLY, CDR2 FYNNEI. This CDR3 is built from 14 residues. J gave up 9 bases and V 6 bases, and 6 bases lay outside the gene matches.